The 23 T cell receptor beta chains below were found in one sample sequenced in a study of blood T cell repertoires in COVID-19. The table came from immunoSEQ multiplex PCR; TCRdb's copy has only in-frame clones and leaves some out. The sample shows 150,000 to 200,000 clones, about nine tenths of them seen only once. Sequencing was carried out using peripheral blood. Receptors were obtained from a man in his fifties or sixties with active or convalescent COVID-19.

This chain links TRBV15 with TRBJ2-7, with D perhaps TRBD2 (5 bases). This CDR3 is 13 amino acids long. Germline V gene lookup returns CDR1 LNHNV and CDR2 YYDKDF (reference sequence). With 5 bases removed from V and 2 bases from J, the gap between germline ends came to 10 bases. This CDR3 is CATSGLGPYEQYF. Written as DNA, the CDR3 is TGTGCCACCAGCGGACTTGGTCCCTACGAGCAGTACTTC.

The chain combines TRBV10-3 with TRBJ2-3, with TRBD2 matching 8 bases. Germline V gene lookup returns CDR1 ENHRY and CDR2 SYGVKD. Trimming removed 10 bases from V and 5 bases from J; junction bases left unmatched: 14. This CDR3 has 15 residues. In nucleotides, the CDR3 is TGTGCCACATCCCTTGGGGCGGGGGGACTAGATACGCAGTATTTT. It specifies CATSLGAGGLDTQYF.

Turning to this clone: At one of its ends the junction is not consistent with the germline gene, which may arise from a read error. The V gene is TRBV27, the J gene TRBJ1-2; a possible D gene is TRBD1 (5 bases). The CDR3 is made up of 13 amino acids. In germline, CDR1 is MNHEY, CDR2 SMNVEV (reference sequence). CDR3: CACRPGLEYGYTF. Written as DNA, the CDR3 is TGTGCCTGCAGACCGGGACTTGAGTATGGCTACACCTTC.

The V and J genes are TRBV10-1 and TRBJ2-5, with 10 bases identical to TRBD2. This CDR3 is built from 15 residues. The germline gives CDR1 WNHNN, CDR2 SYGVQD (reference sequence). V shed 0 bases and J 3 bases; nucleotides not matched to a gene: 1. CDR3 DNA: TGCGCCAGCAGTGAGTCTAGCGGGGGGAAAGAGACCCAGTACTTC. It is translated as CASSESSGGKETQYF.

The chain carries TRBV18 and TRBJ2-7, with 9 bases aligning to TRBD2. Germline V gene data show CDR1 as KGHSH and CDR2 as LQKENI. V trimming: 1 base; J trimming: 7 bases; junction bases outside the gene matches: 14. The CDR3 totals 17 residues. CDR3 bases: TGTGCCAGCTCACCACAACCCTGGGTAGCGGGGGAAAAAGAGCAGTACTTC. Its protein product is CASSPQPWVAGEKEQYF.

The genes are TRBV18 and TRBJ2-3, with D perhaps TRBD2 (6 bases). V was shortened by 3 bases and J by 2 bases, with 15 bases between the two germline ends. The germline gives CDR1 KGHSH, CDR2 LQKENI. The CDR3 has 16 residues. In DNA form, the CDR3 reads TGTGCCAGCTCACCGCTGCGGGGATCCCTCACAGATACGCAGTATTTT. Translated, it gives CASSPLRGSLTDTQYF.

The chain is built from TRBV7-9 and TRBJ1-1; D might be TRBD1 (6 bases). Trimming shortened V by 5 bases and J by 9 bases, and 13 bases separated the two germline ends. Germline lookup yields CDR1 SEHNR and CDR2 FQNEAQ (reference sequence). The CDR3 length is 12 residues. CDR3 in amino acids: CASSPTGYQAFF. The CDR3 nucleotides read TGTGCCAGCAGCCCCACAGGGTACCAAGCTTTCTTT.

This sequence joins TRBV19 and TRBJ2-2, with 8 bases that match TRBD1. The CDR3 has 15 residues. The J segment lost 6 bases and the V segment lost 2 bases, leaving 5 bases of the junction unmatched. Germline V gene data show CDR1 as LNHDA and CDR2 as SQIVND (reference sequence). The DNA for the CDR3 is TGTGCCAGTAGTATACGACAGGGGATAGCCGGGGAGCTGTTTTTT. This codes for CASSIRQGIAGELFF.

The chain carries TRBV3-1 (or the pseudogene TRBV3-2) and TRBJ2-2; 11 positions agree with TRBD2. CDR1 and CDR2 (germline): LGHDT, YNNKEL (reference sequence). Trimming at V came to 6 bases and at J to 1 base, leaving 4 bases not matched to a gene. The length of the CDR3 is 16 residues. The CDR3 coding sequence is TGTGCCAGCAGACCCGGGACTAGCGGGAACACCGGGGAGCTGTTTTTT. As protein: CASRPGTSGNTGELFF.

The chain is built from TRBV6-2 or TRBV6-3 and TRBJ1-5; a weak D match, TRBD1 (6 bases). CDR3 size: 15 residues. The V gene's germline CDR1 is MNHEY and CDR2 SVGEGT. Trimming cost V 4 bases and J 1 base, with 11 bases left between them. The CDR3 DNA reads TGTGCCAGCAGTTCCCGGGACAACAGCAATCAGCCCCAGCATTTT. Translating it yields CASSSRDNSNQPQHF.

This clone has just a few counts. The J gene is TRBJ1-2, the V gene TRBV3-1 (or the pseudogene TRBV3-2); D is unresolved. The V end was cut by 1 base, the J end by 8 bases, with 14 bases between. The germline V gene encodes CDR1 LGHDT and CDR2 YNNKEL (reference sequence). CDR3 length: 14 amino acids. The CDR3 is CASSQAEFGVGYTF. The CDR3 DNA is TGTGCCAGCAGCCAAGCGGAGTTCGGGGTCGGCTACACCTTC.

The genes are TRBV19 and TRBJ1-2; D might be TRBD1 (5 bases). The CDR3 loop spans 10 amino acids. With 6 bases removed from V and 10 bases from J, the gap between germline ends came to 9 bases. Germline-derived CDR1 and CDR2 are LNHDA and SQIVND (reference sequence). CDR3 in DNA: TGTGCCAGTAGAAGCGGGACCTACACCTTC. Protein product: CASRSGTYTF.

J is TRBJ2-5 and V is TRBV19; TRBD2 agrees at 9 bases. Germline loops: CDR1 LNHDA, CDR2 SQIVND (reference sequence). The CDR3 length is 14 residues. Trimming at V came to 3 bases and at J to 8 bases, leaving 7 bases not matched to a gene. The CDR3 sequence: CASSIPEREETQYF. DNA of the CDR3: TGTGCCAGTAGTATCCCCGAGCGGGAGGAAACCCAGTACTTC.

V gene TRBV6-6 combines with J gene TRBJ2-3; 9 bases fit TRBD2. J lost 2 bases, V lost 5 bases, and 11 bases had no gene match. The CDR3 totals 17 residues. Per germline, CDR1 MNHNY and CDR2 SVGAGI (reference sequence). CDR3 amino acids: CASSPSGGLIPTDTQYF. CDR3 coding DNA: TGTGCCAGCAGTCCGAGCGGGGGGCTGATCCCCACAGATACGCAGTATTTT.

This CDR3 is CASSLAASGSYNEQFF. In DNA, the CDR3 is TGTGCCAGCAGCTTAGCGGCTAGCGGCTCCTACAATGAGCAGTTCTTC. This chain uses TRBV7-6 with TRBJ2-1; 7 positions match TRBD2. The CDR3 runs 16 residues. With V trimmed by 0 bases and J by 0 bases, 2 bases remained unmatched. CDR1 is SGHVS, CDR2 FNYEAQ, per germline.

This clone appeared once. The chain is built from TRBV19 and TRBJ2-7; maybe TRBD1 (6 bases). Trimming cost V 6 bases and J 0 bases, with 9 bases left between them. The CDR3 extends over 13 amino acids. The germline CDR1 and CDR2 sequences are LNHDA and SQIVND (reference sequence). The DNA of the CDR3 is TGTGCCAGTAGCTACAGGGTCTCCTACGAGCAGTACTTC. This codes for CASSYRVSYEQYF. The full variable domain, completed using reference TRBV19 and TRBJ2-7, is DGGITQSPKYLFRKEGQNVTLSCEQNLNHDAMYWYRQDPGQGLRLIYYSQIVNDFQKGDIAEGYSVSREKKESFPLTVTSAQKNPTAFYLCASSYRVSYEQYFGPGTRLTVT.

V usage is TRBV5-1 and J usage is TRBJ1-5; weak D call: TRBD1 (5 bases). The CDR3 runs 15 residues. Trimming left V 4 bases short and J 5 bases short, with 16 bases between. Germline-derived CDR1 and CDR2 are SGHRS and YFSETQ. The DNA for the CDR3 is TGCGCCAGCAGCCTCACGGGGGGGATGGATCAGCCCCAGCATTTT. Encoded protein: CASSLTGGMDQPQHF.

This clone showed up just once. CDR3 sequence: CASSWAIPGGKVYGYTF. In DNA form, the CDR3 reads TGCGCCAGCAGCTGGGCAATCCCAGGGGGCAAAGTCTATGGCTACACCTTC. V gene TRBV5-1 combines with J gene TRBJ1-2, with 8 bases identical to TRBD1. Germline-derived CDR1 and CDR2 are SGHRS and YFSETQ. V was pared by 3 bases and J by 4 bases, with 14 bases of the junction left unmatched. The CDR3 is 17 residues long.

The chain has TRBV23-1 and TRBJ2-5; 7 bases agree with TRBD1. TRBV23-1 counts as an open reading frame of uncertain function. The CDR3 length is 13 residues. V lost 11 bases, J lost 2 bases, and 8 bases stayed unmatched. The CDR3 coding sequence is TGCGCCGGACAGGCGCCTCCTCAAGAGACCCAGTACTTC. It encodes CAGQAPPQETQYF.

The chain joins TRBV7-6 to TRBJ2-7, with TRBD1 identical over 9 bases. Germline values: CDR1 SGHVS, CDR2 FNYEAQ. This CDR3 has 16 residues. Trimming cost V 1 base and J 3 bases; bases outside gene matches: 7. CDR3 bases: TGTGCCAGCAGCTTAGGACAGGGGGGCCGGTACTACGAGCAGTACTTC. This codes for CASSLGQGGRYYEQYF.

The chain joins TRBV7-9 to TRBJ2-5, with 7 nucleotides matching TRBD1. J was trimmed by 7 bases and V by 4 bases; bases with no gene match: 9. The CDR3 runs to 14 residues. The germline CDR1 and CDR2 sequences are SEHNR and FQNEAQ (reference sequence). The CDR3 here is CASSSDRFRGTQYF. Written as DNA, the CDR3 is TGTGCCAGCAGCTCGGACAGGTTTAGGGGGACCCAGTACTTC.

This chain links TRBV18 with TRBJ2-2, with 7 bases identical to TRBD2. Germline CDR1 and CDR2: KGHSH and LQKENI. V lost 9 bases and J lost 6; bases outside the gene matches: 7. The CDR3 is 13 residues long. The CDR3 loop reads CASAGDRSGELFF. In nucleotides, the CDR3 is TGTGCCAGTGCGGGAGACCGGTCCGGGGAGCTGTTTTTT. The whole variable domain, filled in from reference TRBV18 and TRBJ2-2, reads NAGVMQNPRHLVRRRGQEARLRCSPMKGHSHVYWYRQLPEEGLKFMVYLQKENIIDESGMPKERFSAEFPKEGPSILRIQQVVRGDSAAYFCASAGDRSGELFFGEGSRLTVL.

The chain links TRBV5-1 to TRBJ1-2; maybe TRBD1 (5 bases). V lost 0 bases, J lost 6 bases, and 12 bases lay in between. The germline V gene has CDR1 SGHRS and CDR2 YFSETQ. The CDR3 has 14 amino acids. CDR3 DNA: TGCGCCAGCAGCTTGGCGGAGGGGCGGAATGGCTACACCTTC. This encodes CASSLAEGRNGYTF. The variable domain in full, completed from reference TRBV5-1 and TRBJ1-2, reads KAGVTQTPRYLIKTRGQQVTLSCSPISGHRSVSWYQQTPGQGLQFLFEYFSETQRNKGNFPGRFSGRQFSNSRSEMNVSTLELGDSALYLCASSLAEGRNGYTFGSGTRLTVV.